The 32 T cell receptor beta chains below come from one sample, sequenced in a study of blood T cells in healthy people across ages. Primers used in a second PCR of roughly 6 to 11 cycles were a sample-barcoded 5' primer and a J-beta primer mix. TCRdb re-called the 5' RACE reads through MiXCR, storing one row per CDR3 protein. The data contain roughly 1,300,000 distinct CDR3 sequences, 59% of them singletons. Sequencing was done on a sample of blood. The receptors stem from a man younger than 35 in good health.

This chain joins TRBV12-3 or TRBV12-4 and TRBJ2-2, with 10 bases fitting TRBD2. The J segment lost 4 bases and the V segment lost 7 bases, leaving 6 bases of the junction unmatched. CDR3 length equals 15 residues. The CDR3 protein is CASTLSGRGTGELFF. CDR3 coding DNA: TGTGCCAGCACCCTCAGCGGGAGGGGCACCGGGGAGCTGTTTTTT.

The V gene is TRBV30, the J gene TRBJ2-4; no firm D call. The germline V gene encodes CDR1 GTSNPN and CDR2 SVGIG (reference sequence). Trimming shortened V by 4 bases and J by 10 bases, and 11 bases separated the two germline ends. This CDR3 spans 11 amino acids. Written as DNA, the CDR3 is TGTGCCTGGAAAGACGTTGGGATTCAGTACTTC. Translated, it gives CAWKDVGIQYF.

The J gene is TRBJ1-3, the V gene TRBV25-1; D gene uncertain. CDR3 size: 14 residues. V gave up 1 base and J gave up 0 bases, with 4 bases separating them. CDR1 and CDR2 (germline): MGHDK, SYGVNS. The CDR3, as DNA: TGTGCCAGCAGTGAATGGAGCTCTGGAAACACCATATATTTT. Amino acid sequence: CASSEWSSGNTIYF.

This clonotype was detected only a few times. The V gene is TRBV7-9, the J gene TRBJ2-7; the D gene is possibly TRBD1 (6 bases). This CDR3 is built from 16 residues. The V gene's germline CDR1 is SEHNR and CDR2 FQNEAQ (reference sequence). V was trimmed by 5 bases and J by 4 bases, leaving 21 bases between them. The CDR3 is CASSPDRNRVGYEQYF. The CDR3 coding sequence is TGTGCCAGCAGCCCCGACAGGAATCGGGTCGGGTACGAGCAGTACTTC.

V usage is TRBV30 and J usage is TRBJ2-3, with D tentatively TRBD2 (5 bases). Germline V gene data show CDR1 as GTSNPN and CDR2 as SVGIG (reference sequence). The CDR3 covers 13 residues. With 4 bases removed from V and 6 bases from J, the gap between germline ends came to 14 bases. CDR3 region: CAWIIEGKDTQYF. DNA for the CDR3: TGTGCCTGGATAATCGAGGGAAAGGATACGCAGTATTTT.

This clonotype appeared a few times. The genes are TRBV20-1 and TRBJ2-3, with TRBD2 matching 7 bases. Germline CDR1 DFQATT, CDR2 SNEGSKA (reference sequence). The CDR3 spans 14 residues. With 6 bases clipped from V and 2 bases from J, the junction kept 8 bases outside the gene matches. CDR3 in DNA: TGCAGTGCGGATGGCCAGCGGGACACAGATACGCAGTATTTT. Protein product: CSADGQRDTDTQYF.

The DNA for the CDR3 is TGTGCCAGCAGCACATCAGCCCCAGGCACTGAAGCTTTCTTT. It yields the protein CASSTSAPGTEAFF. The chain has TRBV9 and TRBJ1-1; no clear D gene. The V end was cut by 4 bases, the J end by 4 bases, with 14 bases between. CDR3 size: 14 residues. From germline, CDR1 is SGDLS and CDR2 YYNGEE.

The CDR3 DNA sequence: TGCAGCGTTGCACTCGGGGGGTTGAACATTCAGTACTTC. Its protein product is CSVALGGLNIQYF. V usage is TRBV29-1 and J usage is TRBJ2-4; 7 nucleotides line up with TRBD2. CDR1 is SQVTM and CDR2 is ANQGSEA in the germline V gene. There are 13 residues in the CDR3. The V gene end was trimmed by 4 bases and the J gene end by 7 bases; junction bases not matched to a gene: 7.

There are a few counts of this clonotype. V usage is TRBV28 and J usage is TRBJ2-5; D perhaps matches TRBD1 (5 bases). The CDR3 sequence is 14 residues long. Germline values: CDR1 MDHEN, CDR2 SYDVKM. Trimming left V 2 bases short and J 2 bases short, with 9 bases between. The CDR3 loop is CASSLVDTQETQYF. The CDR3, as DNA: TGTGCCAGCAGTTTAGTGGACACTCAAGAGACCCAGTACTTC.

The chain combines TRBV7-2 with TRBJ2-5, with TRBD1 as a possible D gene (5 bases). Trimming removed 5 bases at V and 11 bases at J, with 18 bases between. The CDR3 contains 13 residues. CDR1 and CDR2 from the germline V gene are SGHTA and FQGNSA. CDR3: CASSVIRANEQYF. CDR3 in DNA: TGTGCCAGCAGCGTGATCAGGGCCAATGAGCAGTACTTC.

This clonotype turned up a few times. The rearrangement links TRBV6-5 to TRBJ2-1, with 8 bases identical to TRBD2. Germline CDR1 is MNHEY and CDR2 is SVGAGI. Trimming removed 8 bases from V and 1 base from J; junction bases left unmatched: 4. This CDR3 comprises 14 residues. CDR3 amino acids: CASRPSGSYNEQFF. In nucleotides, the CDR3 is TGTGCCAGCCGCCCTAGCGGGTCCTACAATGAGCAGTTCTTC.

This chain connects TRBV28 to TRBJ1-1; weak D call: TRBD1 (5 bases). Trimming stripped 6 bases from V and 4 bases from J, with 15 bases between. There are 14 residues in the CDR3. CDR1 is MDHEN and CDR2 is SYDVKM in the germline V gene. CDR3 amino acids: CASRNLRDPTEAFF. CDR3 coding DNA: TGTGCCAGCAGGAACCTCAGGGATCCCACTGAAGCTTTCTTT.

The chain uses TRBV6-6 and TRBJ2-7; D is uncertain. The DNA end is more similar to TRBJ2-1, so the J call may be wrong. The CDR3 consists of 13 residues. The V gene's germline CDR1 is MNHNY and CDR2 SVGAGI (reference sequence). The CDR3 nucleotides read TGTGCCAGCAGTTCAACAAATTACAATGAGCAGTTCTTC. It encodes CASSSTNYNEQFF.

The chain joins TRBV28 to TRBJ2-1; D unclear. Germline lookup yields CDR1 MDHEN and CDR2 SYDVKM. The ends were cut back, 3 bases at V and 2 bases at J, with 11 bases in the middle. The CDR3 spans 15 residues. The CDR3 loop reads CASSFPGPAYNEQFF. The CDR3 DNA reads TGTGCCAGCAGTTTCCCAGGACCCGCCTACAATGAGCAGTTCTTC.

CDR3 region: CASSLDRTGENIQYF. CDR3 DNA: TGTGCCAGCAGTTTAGACAGGACAGGGGAAAACATTCAGTACTTC. V usage is TRBV28 and J usage is TRBJ2-4, with 9 bases matching TRBD1. Per the germline V gene, CDR1 is MDHEN and CDR2 is SYDVKM. The junction had 4 bases not matched to a gene; V was cut back by 2 bases and J by 5 bases. This CDR3 comprises 15 residues.

V and J are TRBV11-2 and TRBJ2-6, with D hard to call. The CDR3 covers 15 residues. The V end lost 0 bases, the J end lost 2 bases, and 5 bases lay between the germline ends. Germline V gene sequence: CDR1 SGHAT, CDR2 FQNNGV. The CDR3 reads CASSLDMAGANVLTF. The CDR3 DNA follows: TGTGCCAGCAGCTTAGATATGGCTGGGGCCAACGTCCTGACTTTC.

The chain recombines TRBV4-3 with TRBJ2-2; 11 bases match TRBD1. The germline V gene encodes CDR1 LGHNA and CDR2 YSLEER. The CDR3 consists of 19 residues. With 0 bases clipped from V and 1 base from J, the junction kept 7 bases outside the gene matches. CDR3 region: CASSQDNWGQGENTGELFF. The DNA of the CDR3 is TGCGCCAGCAGCCAAGACAATTGGGGACAGGGGGAGAACACCGGGGAGCTGTTTTTT.

In the case of this clonotype: The junction differs from germline at one of its ends, possibly a read error. CDR3 bases: TGTGCCAGCAGTGTCAGGGGAGGATATGGCTACACCTTT. Its translation is CASSVRGGYGYTF. This chain connects TRBV27 to TRBJ1-2, with a possible D match to TRBD1 (6 bases). Per the germline V gene, CDR1 is MNHEY and CDR2 is SMNVEV (reference sequence). The CDR3 covers 13 residues.

The table lists this clonotype with a few counts. This chain joins TRBV27 and TRBJ2-3; D unresolved. This CDR3 comprises 15 residues. V lost 5 bases and J 6 bases, leaving 18 bases between the germline ends. Germline V gene data show CDR1 as MNHEY and CDR2 as SMNVEV (reference sequence). DNA of the CDR3: TGTGCCAGCAGTCTAACCGGGTCAGCCGGGGATACGCAGTATTTT. It is translated as CASSLTGSAGDTQYF.

For the CDR3, the DNA is TGTGCCAGCAGTTACCCACAAACAACAGGGGCTACTGAAGCTTTCTTT. Encoded protein: CASSYPQTTGATEAFF. This chain uses TRBV6-5 with TRBJ1-1, with 7 bases identical to TRBD1. CDR3 size: 16 residues. In germline, CDR1 is MNHEY, CDR2 SVGAGI. Trimming removed 2 bases from V and 5 bases from J; junction bases left unmatched: 11.

The chain combines TRBV9 with TRBJ2-1; no firm D call. This CDR3 is 13 amino acids long. Germline V gene sequence: CDR1 SGDLS, CDR2 YYNGEE. V was cut by 6 bases and J by 0 bases, with 7 bases left in between. The CDR3 sequence is CASKPGSYNEQFF. CDR3 nucleotides: TGTGCCAGCAAGCCTGGCTCCTACAATGAGCAGTTCTTC.

This clonotype has just one count. The CDR3, as DNA: TGTGCCAGCAGCCCGGGACTAGCGGGAGGGTGGAATTCACCCCTCCACTTT. It specifies CASSPGLAGGWNSPLHF. The chain recombines TRBV6-2 or TRBV6-3 with TRBJ1-6, with D possibly matching TRBD1 (5 bases). CDR1 MNHEY and CDR2 SVGEGT come from the germline V gene. V dropped 6 bases and J dropped 7 bases, with 22 bases sitting between them. CDR3 length: 17 amino acids.

The chain has TRBV7-9 and TRBJ1-4; the match to TRBD1 covers 8 bases. The germline V gene encodes CDR1 SEHNR and CDR2 FQNEAQ (reference sequence). V was pared by 5 bases and J by 6 bases, with 14 bases of the junction left unmatched. The CDR3 has 17 amino acids. In nucleotides, the CDR3 is TGTGCCAGCAGCCGGGTCTCGGGACAGGAGGGAGATGAAAAACTGTTTTTT. Its protein product is CASSRVSGQEGDEKLFF.

CDR3 loop: CASSLREVGWGSYNEQFF. CDR3 bases: TGTGCCAGCAGTCTCCGGGAGGTTGGTTGGGGGTCCTACAATGAGCAGTTCTTC. The genes are TRBV12-3 or TRBV12-4 and TRBJ2-1; 7 bases are shared with TRBD2. This CDR3 region has 18 residues. With 5 bases clipped from V and 1 base from J, the junction kept 14 bases outside the gene matches.

This sequence joins TRBV4-1 and TRBJ1-1; the D gene is possibly TRBD1 (5 bases). The ends were cut back, 2 bases at V and 3 bases at J, with 10 bases in the middle. Germline-derived CDR1 and CDR2 are MGHRA and YSYEKL. The CDR3 totals 14 residues. Written as DNA, the CDR3 is TGCGCCAGCAGCCAACCAGGGCAGGACACTGAAGCTTTCTTT. It is translated as CASSQPGQDTEAFF.

The chain is built from TRBV6-2 or TRBV6-3 and TRBJ2-7, with D perhaps TRBD2 (5 bases). V lost 5 bases and J 7 bases, leaving 27 bases between the germline ends. This CDR3 has 17 residues. The V gene's germline CDR1 is MNHEY and CDR2 SVGEGT. The CDR3 DNA sequence: TGTGCCAGCAGTCAGTGGGAGCTTGGCCCTCGCTTCGGAGAGCAGTACTTC. This translates into CASSQWELGPRFGEQYF.

The chain's CDR3 is CASSVEKGAGNNEQFF. CDR3 nucleotide sequence: TGTGCCAGCAGCGTAGAAAAGGGGGCTGGTAACAATGAGCAGTTCTTC. V is TRBV9 and J is TRBJ2-1; TRBD1 aligns across 7 bases. This CDR3 is 16 amino acids long. The V gene's germline CDR1 is SGDLS and CDR2 YYNGEE. V lost 0 bases and J lost 5; bases outside the gene matches: 8.

The rearrangement links TRBV10-3 to TRBJ2-5; 9 bases are a match to TRBD2. The J call is in doubt because the DNA end fits TRBJ2-7 better. Per the germline V gene, CDR1 is ENHRY and CDR2 is SYGVKD. This CDR3 has 17 residues. The DNA for the CDR3 is TGTGCCATCAGTGCAGGGACAGCCGGGACTAGCAGCTACGAGCAGTACTTC. Translated, it gives CAISAGTAGTSSYEQYF.

Here the CDR3 DNA reads TGTGCCAGCAGTATCACAGGGGTACACTATGGCTACACCTTC. Protein: CASSITGVHYGYTF. The rearrangement joins TRBV27 to TRBJ1-2, with 7 positions matching TRBD1. The V segment lost 5 bases and the J segment 3 bases; nucleotides outside the gene matches: 6. Germline V gives CDR1 MNHEY, CDR2 SMNVEV (reference sequence). The CDR3 is 14 amino acids.

The chain couples TRBV7-6 to TRBJ2-5; TRBD2 is a possible D gene (5 bases). The germline CDR1 and CDR2 sequences are SGHVS and FNYEAQ. With 1 base removed from V and 5 bases from J, the gap between germline ends came to 20 bases. The CDR3 has 17 amino acids. This chain's CDR3 is CASSLVGLWVERETQYF. The CDR3, as DNA: TGTGCCAGCAGCTTAGTTGGCTTGTGGGTGGAGCGGGAGACCCAGTACTTC.

V gene TRBV7-9 combines with J gene TRBJ2-7; 7 bases map to TRBD1. The CDR3 consists of 16 residues. Germline values: CDR1 SEHNR, CDR2 FQNEAQ (reference sequence). Unmatched junction bases numbered 12, after V lost 5 bases and J lost 2 bases. CDR3 nucleotides: TGTGCCAGCAGCCCAGGGCCGGGGACAGCAACCTACGAGCAGTACTTC. This sequence encodes CASSPGPGTATYEQYF.

The J gene is TRBJ2-1, the V gene TRBV14; D not resolved. V was pared by 1 base and J by 9 bases, with 10 bases between. Looked up from germline, CDR1 is SGHDN and CDR2 is FVKESK. The CDR3 length is 13 residues. The CDR3 sequence: CASSQVWASEQFF. The CDR3 bases are TGTGCCAGCAGCCAAGTTTGGGCGAGTGAGCAGTTCTTC. Full variable domain (missing parts from reference TRBV14 and TRBJ2-1): EAGVTQFPSHSVIEKGQTVTLRCDPISGHDNLYWYRRVMGKEIKFLLHFVKESKQDESGMPNNRFLAERTGGTYSTLKVQPAELEDSGVYFCASSQVWASEQFFGPGTRLTVL.